Following are 16 T cell receptor beta chains from one sample sequenced in a study of blood T cell repertoires in COVID-19. Profiled with immunoSEQ multiplex PCR; TCRdb holds only in-frame clones, not every one. The repertoire holds 200,000 or so clones, with around 89% as singletons. The sample consisted of peripheral blood. These receptors originate from a man between 70 and 80 years old with acute or convalescent COVID-19.

The chain couples TRBV6-6 to TRBJ1-3; D unclear. With 0 bases removed from V and 4 bases from J, the gap between germline ends came to 4 bases. Germline V gene lookup returns CDR1 MNHNY and CDR2 SVGAGI (reference sequence). The CDR3 spans 13 residues. The chain's CDR3 is CASSYSRGNTIYF. DNA of the CDR3: TGTGCCAGCAGTTACTCGCGGGGAAACACCATATATTTT.

This chain's CDR3 is CASSPPGLMRRETQYF. The CDR3 DNA reads as TGTGCCAGCTCACCACCGGGACTTATGCGAAGAGAGACCCAGTACTTC. The chain carries TRBV18 and TRBJ2-5, with D perhaps TRBD2 (6 bases). The CDR3 has 16 residues. The germline V gene has CDR1 KGHSH and CDR2 LQKENI. The V and J ends lost 0 bases and 4 bases respectively, with 15 bases between them. Full variable domain (remainder filled in from reference TRBV18 and TRBJ2-5): NAGVMQNPRHLVRRRGQEARLRCSPMKGHSHVYWYRQLPEEGLKFMVYLQKENIIDESGMPKERFSAEFPKEGPSILRIQQVVRGDSAAYFCASSPPGLMRRETQYFGPGTRLLVL.

This chain joins TRBV18 and TRBJ2-1; weak D call: TRBD1 (6 bases). The V gene lost 3 bases and the J gene lost 8 bases, with 14 bases spanning the gap. CDR3 size: 14 residues. CDR1 is KGHSH, CDR2 LQKENI, per germline. The CDR3 coding sequence is TGTGCCAGCTCACCCTGGGACAATGGGGATGAGCAGTTCTTC. Translation gives CASSPWDNGDEQFF.

The chain carries TRBV7-9 and TRBJ2-3; 7 bases agree with TRBD2. Losses at the gene ends were 0 bases for V and 0 bases for J; bases not matched to a gene: 6. There are 17 residues in the CDR3. Germline CDR1 SEHNR, CDR2 FQNEAQ (reference sequence). CDR3 in amino acids: CASSLAQPAGSTDTQYF. In nucleotides, the CDR3 is TGTGCCAGCAGCTTAGCGCAGCCAGCGGGAAGCACAGATACGCAGTATTTT. Full variable domain (rest looked up from reference TRBV7-9 and TRBJ2-3): DTGVSQNPRHKITKRGQNVTFRCDPISEHNRLYWYRQTLGQGPEFLTYFQNEAQLEKSRLLSDRFSAERPKGSFSTLEIQRTEQGDSAMYLCASSLAQPAGSTDTQYFGPGTRLTVL.

The V and J genes are TRBV3-1 (or the pseudogene TRBV3-2) and TRBJ2-2; TRBD2 matches 8 bases. Germline V lookup: CDR1 LGHDT, CDR2 YNNKEL (reference sequence). This CDR3 is 15 amino acids long. V was pared by 2 bases and J by 1 base, with 0 bases of the junction left unmatched. CDR3 bases: TGTGCCAGCAGCCAAACTAGCGGGAACACCGGGGAGCTGTTTTTT. Protein sequence: CASSQTSGNTGELFF.

The chain is built from TRBV4-3 and TRBJ1-1; D may be TRBD1 (6 bases). CDR1 is LGHNA and CDR2 is YSLEER in the germline V gene. There are 18 residues in the CDR3. V lost 0 bases to trimming and J lost 3 bases, with 20 bases between them. CDR3 in amino acids: CASSQENIGGAGDTEAFF. As DNA, the CDR3 is TGCGCCAGCAGCCAAGAAAATATTGGGGGCGCTGGGGACACTGAAGCTTTCTTT.

The sample holds a few counts of this clone. The CDR3 protein is CASSLRQGALSSSGNTIYF. CDR3 sequence (DNA): TGTGCCAGTAGTCTCCGACAGGGGGCTTTATCGAGCTCTGGAAACACCATATATTTT. V is TRBV19 and J is TRBJ1-3, with TRBD1 matching over 10 bases. CDR1 is LNHDA, CDR2 SQIVND, per germline (reference sequence). The CDR3 spans 19 residues. J gave up 0 bases and V 5 bases, and 13 bases lay outside the gene matches.

The chain is built from TRBV28 and TRBJ2-3; 7 bases are shared with TRBD2. V dropped 11 bases and J dropped 2; count of bases not matched to a gene: 13. The germline V gene has CDR1 MDHEN and CDR2 SYDVKM. There are 15 residues in the CDR3. CDR3: CAAYPHSGLTDTQYF. The DNA of the CDR3 is TGTGCCGCCTACCCGCATAGCGGGCTCACAGATACGCAGTATTTT. Complete variable domain (other parts from reference TRBV28 and TRBJ2-3): DVKVTQSSRYLVKRTGEKVFLECVQDMDHENMFWYRQDPGLGLRLIYFSYDVKMKEKGDIPEGYSVSREKKERFSLILESASTNQTSMYLCAAYPHSGLTDTQYFGPGTRLTVL.

The chain employs TRBV7-9 and TRBJ2-7, with a weak D call TRBD2 (6 bases). V lost 1 base and J lost 3, with 13 bases in between. There are 15 residues in the CDR3. Germline V gene lookup returns CDR1 SEHNR and CDR2 FQNEAQ (reference sequence). CDR3 sequence (DNA): TGTGCCAGCAGCTTAGTGCGCGGGAACGACTACGAGCAGTACTTC. Amino acid sequence: CASSLVRGNDYEQYF.

The V gene is TRBV5-1, the J gene TRBJ2-1, with D unclear. Germline assignment: CDR1 SGHRS and CDR2 YFSETQ. Trimming cost V 2 bases and J 9 bases, with 9 bases left between them. CDR3 size: 12 residues. CDR3 bases: TGCGCCAGCAGCTTCAACTACGGTGAGCAGTTCTTC. This sequence encodes CASSFNYGEQFF.

The V gene is TRBV3-1 (or the pseudogene TRBV3-2), the J gene TRBJ1-1; D uncertain. The CDR3 loop spans 13 amino acids. Germline-derived CDR1 and CDR2 are LGHDT and YNNKEL (reference sequence). Deletions cut 4 bases from V and 4 bases from J, with 10 bases between. CDR3 amino acids: CASSLPGTTEAFF. The DNA of the CDR3 is TGTGCCAGCAGCCTTCCCGGTACCACTGAAGCTTTCTTT.

The gene calls are TRBV5-1 and TRBJ1-1; no clear D gene. Germline lookup yields CDR1 SGHRS and CDR2 YFSETQ. This CDR3 is 13 amino acids long. Trimming stripped 0 bases from V and 4 bases from J, with 7 bases between. The CDR3 coding sequence is TGCGCCAGCAGCTTGGTACATACCACTGAAGCTTTCTTT. It is translated as CASSLVHTTEAFF. The complete variable domain, with remaining parts taken from reference TRBV5-1 and TRBJ1-1, reads KAGVTQTPRYLIKTRGQQVTLSCSPISGHRSVSWYQQTPGQGLQFLFEYFSETQRNKGNFPGRFSGRQFSNSRSEMNVSTLELGDSALYLCASSLVHTTEAFFGQGTRLTVV.

The genes are TRBV7-2 and TRBJ2-7, with a weak D call TRBD1 (5 bases). V was clipped by 3 bases and J by 4 bases, with 10 bases between them. CDR1 SGHTA and CDR2 FQGNSA come from the germline V gene. The CDR3 is made up of 13 amino acids. DNA for the CDR3: TGTGCCAGCAGCTTGCAGCAGGGTTACGAGCAGTACTTC. Translated: CASSLQQGYEQYF.

V is TRBV5-1 and J is TRBJ2-6; D unresolved. The V gene lost 3 bases and the J gene lost 2 bases, with 6 bases spanning the gap. CDR3 length equals 14 residues. Germline CDR1 is SGHRS and CDR2 is YFSETQ. CDR3 nucleotides: TGCGCCAGCAGCTCAGATACTGGGGCCAACGTCCTGACTTTC. Translation: CASSSDTGANVLTF.

The chain is built from TRBV7-8 and TRBJ1-3; D unresolved. This CDR3 contains 15 residues. From germline, CDR1 is SGHVS and CDR2 FQNEAQ. Deletions cut 0 bases from V and 0 bases from J, with 6 bases between. CDR3 bases: TGTGCCAGCAGCTTAGCTGAGAGCTCTGGAAACACCATATATTTT. It codes for CASSLAESSGNTIYF.

The V and J genes are TRBV29-1 and TRBJ2-7, with 12 bases fitting TRBD1. The junction had 12 bases not matched to a gene; V was cut back by 4 bases and J by 2 bases. The CDR3 spans 17 residues. Germline assignment: CDR1 SQVTM and CDR2 ANQGSEA. This CDR3 is CSVVRDRGLGWAYEQYF. The CDR3 region has the DNA TGCAGCGTTGTCCGGGACAGGGGGCTTGGGTGGGCCTACGAGCAGTACTTC.